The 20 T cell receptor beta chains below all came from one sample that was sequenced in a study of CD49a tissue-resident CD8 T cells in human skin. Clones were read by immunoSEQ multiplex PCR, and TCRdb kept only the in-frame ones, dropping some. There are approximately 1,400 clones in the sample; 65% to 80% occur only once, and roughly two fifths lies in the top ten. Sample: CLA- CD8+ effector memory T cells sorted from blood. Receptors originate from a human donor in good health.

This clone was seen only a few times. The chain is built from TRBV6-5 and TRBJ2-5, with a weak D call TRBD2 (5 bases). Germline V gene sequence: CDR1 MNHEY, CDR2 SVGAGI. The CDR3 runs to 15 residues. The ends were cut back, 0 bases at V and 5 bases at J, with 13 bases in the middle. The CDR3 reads CASSYSNEGFETQYF. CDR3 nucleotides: TGTGCCAGCAGTTACTCGAATGAGGGATTCGAGACCCAGTACTTC.

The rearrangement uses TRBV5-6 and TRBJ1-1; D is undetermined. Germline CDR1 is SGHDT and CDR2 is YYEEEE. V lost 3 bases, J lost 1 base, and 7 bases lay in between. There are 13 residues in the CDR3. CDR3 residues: CASSSDWNTEAFF. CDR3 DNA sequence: TGTGCCAGCAGCTCCGACTGGAACACTGAAGCTTTCTTT.

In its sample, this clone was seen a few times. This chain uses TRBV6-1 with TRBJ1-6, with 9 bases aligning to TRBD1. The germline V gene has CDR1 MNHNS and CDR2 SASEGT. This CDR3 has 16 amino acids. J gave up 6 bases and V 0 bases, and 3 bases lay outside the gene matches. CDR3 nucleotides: TGTGCCAGCAGTGAAGCGCTGGGACAGGGTAATTCACCCCTCCACTTT. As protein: CASSEALGQGNSPLHF.

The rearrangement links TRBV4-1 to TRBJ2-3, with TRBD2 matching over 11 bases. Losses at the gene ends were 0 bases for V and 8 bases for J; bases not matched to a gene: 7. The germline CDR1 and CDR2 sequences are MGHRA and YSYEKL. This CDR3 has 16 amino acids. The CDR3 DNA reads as TGCGCCAGCAGCCAAGACCGGACTAGCGGGTCTGCTACGCAGTATTTT. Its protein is CASSQDRTSGSATQYF.

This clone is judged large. CDR3 nucleotides: TGTGCCAGCAGCGTCGGGACTTCCACGACAGATACGCAGTATTTT. Translating it yields CASSVGTSTTDTQYF. This chain connects TRBV7-3 to TRBJ2-3; D is perhaps TRBD2 (6 bases). V gave up 5 bases and J gave up 3 bases, with 15 bases separating them. Germline V gene lookup returns CDR1 SGHTA and CDR2 FQGTGA. The length of the CDR3 is 15 residues.

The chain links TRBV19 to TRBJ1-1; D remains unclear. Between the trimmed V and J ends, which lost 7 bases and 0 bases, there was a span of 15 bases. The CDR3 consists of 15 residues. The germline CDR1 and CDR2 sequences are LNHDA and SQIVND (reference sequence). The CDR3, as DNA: TGTGCCAGTACCACGCAGGAAATCATGAACACTGAAGCTTTCTTT. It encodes CASTTQEIMNTEAFF.

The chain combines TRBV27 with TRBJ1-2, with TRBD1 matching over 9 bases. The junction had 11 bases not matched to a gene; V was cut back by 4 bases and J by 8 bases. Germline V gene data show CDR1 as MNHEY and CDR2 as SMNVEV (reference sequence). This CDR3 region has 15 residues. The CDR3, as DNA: TGTGCCAGCAGTTCCACAGGGGGCGTACATTGGGGCTACACCTTC. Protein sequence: CASSSTGGVHWGYTF.

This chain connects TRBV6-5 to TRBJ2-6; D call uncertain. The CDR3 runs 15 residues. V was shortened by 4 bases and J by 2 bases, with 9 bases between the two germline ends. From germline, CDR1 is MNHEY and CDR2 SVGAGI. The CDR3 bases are TGTGCCAGCAGTTCTCCTCTAACTGGGGCCAACGTCCTGACTTTC. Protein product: CASSSPLTGANVLTF.

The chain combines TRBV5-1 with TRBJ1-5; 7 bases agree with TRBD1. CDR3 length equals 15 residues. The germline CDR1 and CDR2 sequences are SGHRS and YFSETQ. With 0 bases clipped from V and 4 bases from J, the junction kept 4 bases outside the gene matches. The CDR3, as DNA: TGCGCCAGCAGCTTGGCAGGGGGAAAAAATCAGCCCCAGCATTTT. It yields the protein CASSLAGGKNQPQHF.

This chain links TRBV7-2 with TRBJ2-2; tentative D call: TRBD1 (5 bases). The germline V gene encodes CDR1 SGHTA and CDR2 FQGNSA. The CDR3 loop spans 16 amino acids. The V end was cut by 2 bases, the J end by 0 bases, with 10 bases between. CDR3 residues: CASSLRTRSNTGELFF. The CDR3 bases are TGTGCCAGCAGCTTACGGACACGCTCGAACACCGGGGAGCTGTTTTTT.

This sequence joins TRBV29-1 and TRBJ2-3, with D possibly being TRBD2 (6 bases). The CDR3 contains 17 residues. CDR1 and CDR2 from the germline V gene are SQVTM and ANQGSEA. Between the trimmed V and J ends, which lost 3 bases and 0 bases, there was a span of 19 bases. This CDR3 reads CSVDGLSGAGSTDTQYF. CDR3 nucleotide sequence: TGCAGCGTTGATGGCCTTAGTGGGGCGGGGAGCACAGATACGCAGTATTTT.

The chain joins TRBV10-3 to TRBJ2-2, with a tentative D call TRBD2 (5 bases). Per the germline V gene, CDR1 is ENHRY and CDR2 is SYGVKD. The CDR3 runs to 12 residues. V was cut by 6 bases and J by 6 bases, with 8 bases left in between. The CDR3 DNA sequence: TGTGCCATCAGCGAGGGCTCCGGGGAGCTGTTTTTT. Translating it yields CAISEGSGELFF.

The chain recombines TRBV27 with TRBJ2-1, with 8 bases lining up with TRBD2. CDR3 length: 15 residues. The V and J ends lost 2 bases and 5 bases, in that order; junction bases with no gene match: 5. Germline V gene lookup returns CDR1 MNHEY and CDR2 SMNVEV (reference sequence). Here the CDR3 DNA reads TGTGCCAGCAGTTTAACGGGAGGGATTAACAATGAGCAGTTCTTC. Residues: CASSLTGGINNEQFF.

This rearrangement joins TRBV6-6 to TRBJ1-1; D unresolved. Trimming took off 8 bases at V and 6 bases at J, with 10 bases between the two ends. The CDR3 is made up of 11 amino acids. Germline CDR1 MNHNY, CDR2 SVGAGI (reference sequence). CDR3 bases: TGTGCCAGCCCTTCTATGCCTGAAGCTTTCTTT. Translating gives CASPSMPEAFF.

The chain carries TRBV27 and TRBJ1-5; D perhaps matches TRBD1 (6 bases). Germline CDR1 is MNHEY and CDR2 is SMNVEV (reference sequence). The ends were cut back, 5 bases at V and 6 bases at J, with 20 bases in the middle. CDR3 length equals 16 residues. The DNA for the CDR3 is TGTGCCAGCAGTCAATTAACAGGGTTTGGGGGTCAGCCCCAGCATTTT. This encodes CASSQLTGFGGQPQHF.

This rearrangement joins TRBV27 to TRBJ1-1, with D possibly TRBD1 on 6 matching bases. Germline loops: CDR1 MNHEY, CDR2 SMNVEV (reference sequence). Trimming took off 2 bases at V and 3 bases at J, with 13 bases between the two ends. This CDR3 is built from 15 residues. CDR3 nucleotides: TGTGCCAGCAGTTTAAGGGACACAAGCTACACTGAAGCTTTCTTT. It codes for CASSLRDTSYTEAFF.

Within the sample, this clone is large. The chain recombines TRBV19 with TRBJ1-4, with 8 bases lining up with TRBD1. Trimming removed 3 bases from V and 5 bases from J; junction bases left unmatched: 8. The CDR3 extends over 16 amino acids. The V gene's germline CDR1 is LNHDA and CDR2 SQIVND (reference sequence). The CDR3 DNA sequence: TGTGCCAGTAGTATTGACGCAGGGGGCTGGAATGAAAAACTGTTTTTT. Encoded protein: CASSIDAGGWNEKLFF.

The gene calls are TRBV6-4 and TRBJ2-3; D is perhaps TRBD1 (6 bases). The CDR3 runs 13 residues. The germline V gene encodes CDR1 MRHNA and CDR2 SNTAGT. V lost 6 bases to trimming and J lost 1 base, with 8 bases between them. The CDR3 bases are TGTGCCAGCAGCCCAGGGGGCACAGATACGCAGTATTTT. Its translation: CASSPGGTDTQYF.

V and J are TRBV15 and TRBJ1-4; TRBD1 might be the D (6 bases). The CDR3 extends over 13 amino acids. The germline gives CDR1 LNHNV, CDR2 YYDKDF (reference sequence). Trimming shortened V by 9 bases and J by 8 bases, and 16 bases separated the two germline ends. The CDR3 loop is CATANRVKEKLFF. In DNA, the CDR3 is TGTGCCACAGCGAACAGGGTAAAAGAAAAACTGTTTTTT.

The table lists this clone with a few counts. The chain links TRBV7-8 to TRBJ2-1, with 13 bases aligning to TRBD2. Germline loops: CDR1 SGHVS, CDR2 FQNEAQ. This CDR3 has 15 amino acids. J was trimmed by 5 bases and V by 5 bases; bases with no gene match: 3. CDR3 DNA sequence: TGTGCCAGCAGCATGGGACTAGCGGGGAACAATGAGCAGTTCTTC. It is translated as CASSMGLAGNNEQFF.